The sequence of this T cell receptor beta chain was determined in a study of blood T cell repertoires in COVID-19. As for the study in general: COVID-19 samples from acute and convalescent phases originated in the United States, Italy and Spain. Sample material is recorded as cDNA or gDNA derived from T cells, B-cell-depleted T cells, or PBMCs.

The CDR3 is made up of 13 amino acids. The germline CDR1 and CDR2 sequences are GTSNPN and SVGIG (reference sequence). The V end lost 8 bases, the J end lost 0 bases, and 11 bases lay between the germline ends. Original handling: By means of reference gene primer amplification, nucleated cell counts were estimated. The data were produced by immunoSEQ multiplex PCR, yet TCRdb's version contains in-frame clones alone and is incomplete. V and J calls and clone size come straight from that table; D and trimming were deduced from the DNA. The table shows about 330,000 clones, with approximately 85% occurring only once.

Sequencing used peripheral blood. This sequence originates from a human donor in a cohort sampled during active COVID-19. This sequence joins TRBV30 and TRBJ2-1; possible D gene TRBD2, 6 bases. The chain's CDR3 is CARGTASYNEQFF. The CDR3 nucleotides read TGTGCCCGAGGGACTGCCTCCTACAATGAGCAGTTCTTC.